Listed below are T cell receptor beta chains from one sample, sequenced in a study of shared clonotypes between healthy human individuals. The table came from immunoSEQ multiplex PCR; TCRdb's copy has only in-frame clones and leaves some out. The sample lists about 1.5 million clones, about 98% occurring once. The specimen sequenced was naive CD4+ T cells sorted from blood. These receptors were obtained from a man aged 30 to 45 in good health. CDR3s include the opening cysteine and the closing phenylalanine or tryptophan. Each record gives: J gene, D gene, V gene, CDR3 protein, CDR3 DNA. The D gene is left open where the match is weak.

j_gene: TRBJ2-5; d_gene: TRBD2; v_gene: TRBV27; CDR3aa: CASSKRLAGGIFQETQYF; CDR3nt: TGTGCCAGCAGCAAACGACTAGCGGGAGGTATCTTCCAAGAGACCCAGTACTTC
j_gene: TRBJ2-2; d_gene: -; v_gene: TRBV6-1; CDR3aa: CASRVELSAGELFF; CDR3nt: TGTGCCAGCAGAGTAGAGTTAAGCGCCGGGGAGCTGTTTTTT
j_gene: TRBJ2-7; d_gene: -; v_gene: TRBV7-9; CDR3aa: CASSRIGQSAYEQYF; CDR3nt: TGTGCCAGCAGCCGAATCGGACAGTCAGCCTACGAGCAGTACTTC
j_gene: TRBJ1-3; d_gene: TRBD1; v_gene: TRBV18; CDR3aa: CASSPDRGPDTIYF; CDR3nt: TGTGCCAGCTCACCGGACAGGGGGCCAGACACCATATATTTT
j_gene: TRBJ2-5; d_gene: -; v_gene: TRBV2; CDR3aa: CASSEELIQETQYF; CDR3nt: TGTGCCAGCAGTGAGGAACTCATCCAAGAGACCCAGTACTTC
j_gene: TRBJ2-1; d_gene: -; v_gene: TRBV18; CDR3aa: CASLKTGRSYNEQFF; CDR3nt: TGTGCCAGCTTAAAGACAGGCCGATCTTACAATGAGCAGTTCTTC
j_gene: TRBJ1-3; d_gene: -; v_gene: TRBV7-2; CDR3aa: CASSQPPLYFSGNTIYF; CDR3nt: TGTGCCAGCAGCCAACCCCCGCTCTACTTCTCTGGAAACACCATATATTTT
j_gene: TRBJ2-7; d_gene: TRBD2; v_gene: TRBV10-3; CDR3aa: CATRRSGTQDYEQYF; CDR3nt: TGTGCCACGCGCCGGAGCGGGACTCAGGACTACGAGCAGTACTTC
j_gene: TRBJ2-2; d_gene: -; v_gene: TRBV5-1; CDR3aa: CASSFISGGDTGELFF; CDR3nt: TGCGCCAGCAGCTTCATTAGCGGAGGGGACACCGGGGAGCTGTTTTTT
j_gene: TRBJ2-3; d_gene: TRBD2; v_gene: TRBV7-2; CDR3aa: CASSLATSGSDTQYF; CDR3nt: TGTGCCAGCAGCTTAGCGACTAGCGGGAGTGATACGCAGTATTTT
j_gene: TRBJ2-2; d_gene: -; v_gene: TRBV5-4; CDR3aa: CASSLARETGELFF; CDR3nt: TGTGCCAGCAGCTTGGCCAGGGAGACCGGGGAGCTGTTTTTT
j_gene: TRBJ2-1; d_gene: -; v_gene: TRBV7-2; CDR3aa: CASRQDRASYNEQFF; CDR3nt: TGTGCCAGCAGACAAGACCGTGCCTCCTACAATGAGCAGTTCTTC
j_gene: TRBJ1-2; d_gene: -; v_gene: TRBV10-3; CDR3aa: CAISESAANYGYTF; CDR3nt: TGTGCCATCAGTGAGTCAGCAGCTAACTATGGCTACACCTTC